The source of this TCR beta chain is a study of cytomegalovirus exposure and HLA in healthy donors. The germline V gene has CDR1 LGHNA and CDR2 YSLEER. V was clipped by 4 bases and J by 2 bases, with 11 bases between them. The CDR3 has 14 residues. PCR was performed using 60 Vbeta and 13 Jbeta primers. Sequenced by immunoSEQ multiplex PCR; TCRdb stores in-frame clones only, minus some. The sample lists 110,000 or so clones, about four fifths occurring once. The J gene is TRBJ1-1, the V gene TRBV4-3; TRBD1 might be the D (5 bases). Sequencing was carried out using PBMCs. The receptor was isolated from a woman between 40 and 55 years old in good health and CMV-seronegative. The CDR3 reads CASSPSDRNTEAFF. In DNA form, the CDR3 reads TGCGCCAGCAGCCCCTCAGACAGAAACACTGAAGCTTTCTTT.